The 3 T cell receptor beta chains given below trace back to one sample, sequenced in a study of CD8 T cells in ankylosing spondylitis. Study-wide findings and caveats: Ankylosing spondylitis blood seemed to carry a telltale TCR beta motif made of roughly eight highly homologous variants.

From the 5' RACE reads, TCRdb called clonotypes with MiXCR, one entry per CDR3 protein. The sample lists more than 400,000 distinct CDR3 sequences, 5.3% seen once, with around 3.6% in the top ten. The antigens these receptors bind are not known. The sample comprised blood, either unsorted or a sorted T cell fraction (not recorded which). The receptors were gathered from a male donor with ankylosing spondylitis.

This clonotype was detected only a few times. The chain couples TRBV10-3 to TRBJ2-7, with 10 bases aligning to TRBD1. The V and J ends lost 6 bases and 6 bases, in that order; junction bases with no gene match: 5. Germline V gene lookup returns CDR1 ENHRY and CDR2 SYGVKD. The length of the CDR3 is 13 residues. The CDR3 DNA reads TGTGCCATCAGCGGGGACAGGGGAAGCGAGCAGTACTTC. Protein: CAISGDRGSEQYF.

This clonotype occurred a few times. J is TRBJ2-5 and V is TRBV20-1, with D hard to call. Trimming shortened V by 6 bases and J by 3 bases, and 14 bases separated the two germline ends. Germline CDR1 and CDR2: DFQATT and SNEGSKA (reference sequence). The CDR3 length is 13 residues. The CDR3 DNA sequence: TGCAGTGCCTTACTGGCGGTAAAAGAGACCCAGTACTTC. It codes for CSALLAVKETQYF.

The table lists this clonotype with many counts. V and J are TRBV9 and TRBJ2-1; 12 bases line up with TRBD2. This CDR3 spans 16 amino acids. With 3 bases clipped from V and 9 bases from J, the junction kept 10 bases outside the gene matches. Germline CDR1 reads SGDLS; CDR2 reads YYNGEE. CDR3 coding DNA: TGTGCCAGCAGCGCTTCCCTAGCGGGAGGGTTGTTTGAGCAGTTCTTC. Translating gives CASSASLAGGLFEQFF.